This is a list of T cell receptor beta chains from one sample in a study of blood T cell repertoires in COVID-19. Clones were sequenced by immunoSEQ multiplex PCR, and TCRdb holds only the in-frame ones, with some missing. The table records around 200,000 clones, 70% to 90% of them present only once. The sample comprised peripheral blood. The receptors shown here come from a woman older than 75 with acute or convalescent COVID-19. Both conserved end residues are part of each CDR3. Fields, in order: J gene, V gene, CDR3 protein.

>TRBJ1-5|TRBV6-5
CASRGTGERPQHF
>TRBJ1-1|TRBV12-5
CASGLPRPTGNTEAFF
>TRBJ2-5|TRBV11-1
CASSRGGGTQYF
>TRBJ2-7|TRBV19
CASSTRAGLAWWEQYF
>TRBJ2-5|TRBV7-2
CASSLGLQGQETQYF
>TRBJ1-1|TRBV5-1
CASSYGGFANTEAFF
>TRBJ1-3|TRBV5-1
CASSIEGGSGNTIYF
>TRBJ2-7|TRBV7-6
CASSRSLAGGYERYEQYF
>TRBJ2-2|TRBV13
CASSLNSPLNTGELFF
>TRBJ1-4|TRBV5-4
CASSPDRGGDEKLFF
>TRBJ1-1|TRBV11-3
CASSLDPRAEAFF
>TRBJ1-3|TRBV19
CASSTRTGGNTIYF
>TRBJ2-3|TRBV2
CASSDRVDRSTDTQYF
>TRBJ1-1|TRBV4-2
CASSPRVWAEAFF
>TRBJ1-2|TRBV25-1
CASSDTRWDSLRAGYTF
>TRBJ2-1|TRBV6-6
CASTDSGRGNEQFF
>TRBJ2-1|TRBV12-3/TRBV12-4
CASSFYNEQFF